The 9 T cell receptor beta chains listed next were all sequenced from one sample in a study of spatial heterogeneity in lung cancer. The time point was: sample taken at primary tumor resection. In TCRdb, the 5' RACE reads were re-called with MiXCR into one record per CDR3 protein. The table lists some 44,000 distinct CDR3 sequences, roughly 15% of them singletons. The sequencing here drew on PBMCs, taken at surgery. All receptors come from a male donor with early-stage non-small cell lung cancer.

The CDR3 DNA follows: TGTGCCAGCGCCTTCGGGACAGGGGGCGGATCGGGCACTGAAGCTTTCTTT. Translation: CASAFGTGGGSGTEAFF. The chain has TRBV6-5 and TRBJ1-1; 12 bases match TRBD1. The germline V gene has CDR1 MNHEY and CDR2 SVGAGI. The CDR3 contains 17 residues. J was trimmed by 4 bases and V by 8 bases; bases with no gene match: 14.

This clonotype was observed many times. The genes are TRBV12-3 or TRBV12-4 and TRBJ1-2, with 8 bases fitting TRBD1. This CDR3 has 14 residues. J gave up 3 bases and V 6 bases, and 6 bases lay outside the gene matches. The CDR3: CASSPNRGDYGYTF. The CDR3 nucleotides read TGTGCCAGCAGCCCAAACAGGGGGGACTATGGCTACACCTTC.

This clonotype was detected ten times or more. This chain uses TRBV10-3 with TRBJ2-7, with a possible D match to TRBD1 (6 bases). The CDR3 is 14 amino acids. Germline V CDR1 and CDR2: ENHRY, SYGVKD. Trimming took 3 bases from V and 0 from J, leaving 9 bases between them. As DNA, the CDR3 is TGTGCCATCAGTGACCAGGACAGCTCCTACGAGCAGTACTTC. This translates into CAISDQDSSYEQYF.

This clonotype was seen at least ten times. CDR3 DNA: TGCAGTGCTAGAGTACCGGACGAGGGCATTCAGTACTTC. Its protein product is CSARVPDEGIQYF. The rearrangement joins TRBV20-1 to TRBJ2-4; a possible D gene is TRBD2 (5 bases). CDR1 and CDR2 (germline): DFQATT, SNEGSKA (reference sequence). Trimming shortened V by 1 base and J by 9 bases, and 13 bases separated the two germline ends. The CDR3 has 13 amino acids.

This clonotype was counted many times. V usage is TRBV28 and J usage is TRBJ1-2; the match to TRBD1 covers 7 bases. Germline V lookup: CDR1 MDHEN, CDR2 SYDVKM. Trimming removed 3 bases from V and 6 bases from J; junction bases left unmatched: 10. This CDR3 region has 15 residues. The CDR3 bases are TGTGCCAGCAGTTTGGGTATGACAGGGAGGAATGGCTACACCTTC. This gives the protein CASSLGMTGRNGYTF.

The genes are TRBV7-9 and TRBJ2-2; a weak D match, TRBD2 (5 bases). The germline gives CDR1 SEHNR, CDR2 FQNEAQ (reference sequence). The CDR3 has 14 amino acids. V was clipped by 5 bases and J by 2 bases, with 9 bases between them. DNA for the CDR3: TGTGCCAGCAGCACGGACTTCAACACCGGGGAGCTGTTTTTT. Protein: CASSTDFNTGELFF.

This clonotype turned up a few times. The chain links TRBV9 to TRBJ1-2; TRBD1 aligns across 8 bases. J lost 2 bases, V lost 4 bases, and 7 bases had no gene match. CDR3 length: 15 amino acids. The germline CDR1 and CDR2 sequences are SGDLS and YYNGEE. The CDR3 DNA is TGTGCCAGCAGCAGAACCGGGACAGGCAACTATGGCTACACCTTC. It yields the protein CASSRTGTGNYGYTF.

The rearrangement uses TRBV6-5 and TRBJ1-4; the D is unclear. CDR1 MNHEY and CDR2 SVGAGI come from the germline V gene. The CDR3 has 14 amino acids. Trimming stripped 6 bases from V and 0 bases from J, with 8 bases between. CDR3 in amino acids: CASRDLATNEKLFF. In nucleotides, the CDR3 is TGTGCCAGCAGGGATTTGGCAACTAATGAAAAACTGTTTTTT.

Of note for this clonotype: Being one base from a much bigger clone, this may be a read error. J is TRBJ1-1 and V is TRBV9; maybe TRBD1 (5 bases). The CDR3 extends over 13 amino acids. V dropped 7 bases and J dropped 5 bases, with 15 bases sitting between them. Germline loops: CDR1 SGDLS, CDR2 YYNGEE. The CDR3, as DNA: TGTGCCAGCGGGGGTATAAGTAGGACTGAAGCTTTCTTT. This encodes CASGGISRTEAFF. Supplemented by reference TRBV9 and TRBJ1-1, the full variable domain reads DSGVTQTPKHLITATGQRVTLRCSPRSGDLSVYWYQQSLDQGLQFLIQYYNGEERAKGNILERFSAQQFPDLHSELNLSSLELGDSALYFCASGGISRTEAFFGQGTRLTVV.